The present T cell receptor beta chain was sequenced within a study of esophageal squamous cell carcinoma under preoperative chemotherapy. Findings and limits, study-wide: Abundant clones tended to shrink rather than expand after paclitaxel-nedaplatin. Post-treatment tumor-infiltrating lymphocytes appeared partly derived from peripheral T cells migrating into the tumor.

Time point noted: before preoperative PTX-NDP chemotherapy. Paclitaxel-nedaplatin chemotherapy was given to patients ahead of their surgery. Per germline, CDR1 MNHNS and CDR2 SASEGT. V dropped 0 bases and J dropped 2 bases, with 15 bases sitting between them. The CDR3 spans 17 residues. This clonotype was seen repeatedly, ten times or more. Its specificity is not known. TCRdb analysed the PCR reads with MiXCR anew, one entry per CDR3 protein. The sample includes about 30,000 distinct CDR3 sequences, roughly half seen only once; the top ten take roughly 12%. This receptor was identified in a human donor with esophageal squamous cell carcinoma. The donor label of this sample is uncertain. This chain connects TRBV6-1 to TRBJ2-3; unclear D gene. The material was obtained from a patient given preoperative chemotherapy. DNA of the CDR3: TGTGCCAGCAGTGAAGCCTGGTCCTTAGGGTCCACAGATACGCAGTATTTT. This sequence encodes CASSEAWSLGSTDTQYF.